This is a list of T cell receptor beta chains from one sample in a study of blood T cell repertoires in COVID-19. The assay was immunoSEQ multiplex PCR, and TCRdb's table has in-frame clones only and misses some. This table holds approximately 280,000 clones, roughly 80% found once. Sequencing was carried out using PBMCs or T cells enriched from blood (not recorded which). The source of these receptors is a man aged 35-49 years who had been exposed to COVID-19. The CDR3 runs from the conserved cysteine through the conserved F or W. The order of the fields is D gene, J gene, V gene, CDR3 DNA, CDR3 protein. D genes are given only for firm matches.

d_call: TRBD1
j_call: TRBJ2-7
v_call: TRBV27
cdr3_nt: TGTGCCAGCAGCCGGGGGACAGGGGCGTACGAGCAGTACTTC
cdr3_aa: CASSRGTGAYEQYF

d_call: TRBD2
j_call: TRBJ2-3
v_call: TRBV3-1/TRBV3-2
cdr3_nt: TGTGCCAGCAGCCTGACTAGCGGGAGGGCATTGGATACGCAGTATTTT
cdr3_aa: CASSLTSGRALDTQYF

d_call: TRBD2
j_call: TRBJ2-2
v_call: TRBV18
cdr3_nt: TGTGCCAGCTCTAGTCTAGCGGCGAACACCGGGGAGCTGTTTTTT
cdr3_aa: CASSSLAANTGELFF

d_call: NA
j_call: TRBJ2-1
v_call: TRBV14
cdr3_nt: TGTGCCAGCAGCCAAGCAGGCTCCTACAATGAGCAGTTCTTC
cdr3_aa: CASSQAGSYNEQFF

d_call: NA
j_call: TRBJ1-1
v_call: TRBV5-5
cdr3_nt: TGTGCCAGCAGGTCCCCCAGGGGCACTGAAGCTTTCTTT
cdr3_aa: CASRSPRGTEAFF

d_call: TRBD2
j_call: TRBJ2-1
v_call: TRBV19
cdr3_nt: TGTGCCAGTAACCCGGCCGGGACTAACAACAATGAGCAGTTCTTC
cdr3_aa: CASNPAGTNNNEQFF

d_call: TRBD2
j_call: TRBJ2-7
v_call: TRBV4-2
cdr3_nt: TGTGCCAGCAGCCCCGGGACTAACTACTACGAGCAGTACTTC
cdr3_aa: CASSPGTNYYEQYF

d_call: NA
j_call: TRBJ2-1
v_call: TRBV10-1
cdr3_nt: TGCGCCAGCAGTGACCAGGGATCCTACAATGAGCAGTTCTTC
cdr3_aa: CASSDQGSYNEQFF

d_call: TRBD1
j_call: TRBJ2-3
v_call: TRBV10-3
cdr3_nt: TGTGCCATCAGTGAGTCGATCGGGACAGGGGACACAGATACGCAGTATTTT
cdr3_aa: CAISESIGTGDTDTQYF

d_call: TRBD1
j_call: TRBJ1-1
v_call: TRBV2
cdr3_nt: TGTGCCAGCACAAAGACAGGGGAAGCTTTCTTT
cdr3_aa: CASTKTGEAFF

d_call: NA
j_call: TRBJ1-2
v_call: TRBV18
cdr3_nt: TGTGCCAGCTCACCGGAGTCTAACTATGGCTACACCTTC
cdr3_aa: CASSPESNYGYTF